This T cell receptor (beta chain) stems from a study of blood T cell repertoires in COVID-19. Overall study: The United States, Italy and Spain provided the acute and convalescent COVID-19 samples. In each case, the material was cDNA or gDNA derived from T cells, B-cell-depleted T cells, or PBMCs.

The CDR3 is 14 residues long. With 0 bases clipped from V and 5 bases from J, the junction kept 3 bases outside the gene matches. Germline V gives CDR1 SGHNT, CDR2 YENEEA. How the authors handled the data: Reference gene primer amplification yielded estimated nucleated cell counts. The data were produced by immunoSEQ multiplex PCR, yet TCRdb's version contains in-frame clones alone and is incomplete. That table furnishes V, J and clone size, whereas the DNA furnished D and trimming. The sample lists about 54,000 clones; 90% were seen once. Input material: peripheral blood. The V and J genes are TRBV11-3 and TRBJ2-7, with TRBD2 matching over 8 bases. This receptor was identified in a woman in her thirties or forties with active COVID-19. The CDR3 loop reads CASSLEGRGDEQYF. The CDR3 DNA reads TGTGCCAGCAGCTTAGAAGGGCGGGGGGACGAGCAGTACTTC.